The 31 T cell receptor beta chains reported below all come from one sample, sequenced in a study of identical twins. MiXCR was run by TCRdb on the 5' RACE reads, yielding one entry per CDR3 protein. The sample holds 700,000 or so distinct CDR3 sequences; 8.6% are singletons and the top ten take 0.8% to 1%. These data were likewise used in another study, on yellow fever vaccine responses in identical twins.

Sample: PBMCs. These receptor sequences come from a young woman in good health.

This clonotype has just a few counts. The gene calls are TRBV20-1 and TRBJ2-7, with 8 bases lining up with TRBD1. This CDR3 comprises 17 residues. Per germline, CDR1 DFQATT and CDR2 SNEGSKA (reference sequence). The V and J ends lost 2 bases and 4 bases, in that order; junction bases with no gene match: 16. CDR3 nucleotides: TGCAGTGCTAGATCCTCTGACCAGGGGGCACTGGTGTACGAGCAGTACTTC. It translates to CSARSSDQGALVYEQYF.

This clonotype was counted only a few times. This chain links TRBV6-1 with TRBJ2-5, with D perhaps given as TRBD1 or TRBD2 (5 bases each). CDR3 length: 15 amino acids. Trimming cost V 4 bases and J 5 bases, with 17 bases left between them. Germline V gene lookup returns CDR1 MNHNS and CDR2 SASEGT. DNA of the CDR3: TGTGCCAGCAGTGGCCTGATAGGGGACCCCGAGACCCAGTACTTC. This translates into CASSGLIGDPETQYF.

This clonotype was picked up a small number of times. V gene TRBV13 combines with J gene TRBJ2-5, with D maybe TRBD2 (6 bases). This CDR3 spans 14 amino acids. V lost 9 bases to trimming and J lost 2 bases, with 16 bases between them. The germline V gene encodes CDR1 PRHDT and CDR2 FYEKMQ (reference sequence). The CDR3 protein is CASASSEQQETQYF. The DNA of the CDR3 is TGTGCCAGTGCTTCTAGCGAACAACAAGAGACCCAGTACTTC.

This clonotype has a handful of counts. The V call is TRBV27, the J call TRBJ2-1, with TRBD2 as a possible D gene (5 bases). The CDR3 extends over 17 amino acids. Germline loops: CDR1 MNHEY, CDR2 SMNVEV (reference sequence). V lost 5 bases and J lost 6, with 23 bases in between. DNA of the CDR3: TGTGCCAGCAGTCTAGGACCTGGCCTAAGGAGCGGCAATGAGCAGTTCTTC. Protein product: CASSLGPGLRSGNEQFF.

This clonotype was seen at least ten times. This chain uses TRBV4-2 with TRBJ1-2, with D maybe TRBD1 (5 bases). The CDR3 consists of 13 residues. In germline, CDR1 is LGHNA, CDR2 YNFKEQ. The V and J ends lost 0 bases and 7 bases respectively, with 9 bases between them. The CDR3: CASSQDLGRGYTF. The CDR3 nucleotides read TGTGCCAGCAGCCAAGATCTGGGGCGTGGCTACACCTTC.

The sample holds many counts of this clonotype. CDR3 sequence reads: CASSSGMDEQFF. The CDR3 coding sequence is TGTGCCAGCAGTAGCGGGATGGATGAGCAGTTCTTC. The chain employs TRBV12-3 or TRBV12-4 and TRBJ2-1; 7 bases are shared with TRBD2. This CDR3 comprises 12 residues. The J segment lost 8 bases and the V segment lost 5 bases, leaving 3 bases of the junction unmatched.

This clonotype has just a few counts. The rearrangement links TRBV2 to TRBJ2-3, with D possibly TRBD1 on 5 matching bases. The V end lost 4 bases, the J end lost 0 bases, and 11 bases lay between the germline ends. This CDR3 has 15 residues. Looked up from germline, CDR1 is SNHLY and CDR2 is FYNNEI. The CDR3 DNA is TGTGCCAGCAGTGCTACAGGAACTAGCACAGATACGCAGTATTTT. Protein product: CASSATGTSTDTQYF.

This clonotype occurred many times. The chain uses TRBV20-1 and TRBJ2-7; D is undetermined. Trimming pared 6 bases from V and 4 bases from J, leaving 16 bases between. Germline-derived CDR1 and CDR2 are DFQATT and SNEGSKA (reference sequence). This CDR3 has 13 residues. The CDR3 here is CSAPPGGLYEQYF. The CDR3 coding sequence is TGCAGTGCCCCCCCCGGCGGTCTATACGAGCAGTACTTC.

This clonotype occurred a few times. The J gene is TRBJ1-1, the V gene TRBV20-1, with 8 nucleotides matching TRBD1. The CDR3 contains 14 residues. CDR1 is DFQATT, CDR2 SNEGSKA, per germline (reference sequence). The V gene end was trimmed by 6 bases and the J gene end by 3 bases; junction bases not matched to a gene: 9. CDR3 amino acids: CSARDRLGHTEAFF. The CDR3 DNA reads TGCAGTGCAAGGGACAGGCTGGGGCACACTGAAGCTTTCTTT.

This clonotype was seen at least ten times. The DNA for the CDR3 is TGTGCCAGCAGTTTTAGAGTCGCAGGACTAGCGGGAGGCGATACGCAGTATTTT. It yields the protein CASSFRVAGLAGGDTQYF. The chain carries TRBV12-3 or TRBV12-4 and TRBJ2-3; TRBD2 aligns across 14 bases. CDR3 length equals 18 residues. V lost 3 bases, J lost 6 bases, and 11 bases stayed unmatched.

The chain couples TRBV29-1 to TRBJ2-7; 8 bases line up with TRBD2. CDR1 is SQVTM, CDR2 ANQGSEA, per germline. CDR3 length equals 16 residues. Trimming removed 6 bases from V and 0 bases from J; junction bases left unmatched: 13. The CDR3 DNA follows: TGCAGCGTGGGATGGCGGGACCGGGGGGGCTCCTACGAGCAGTACTTC. It translates to CSVGWRDRGGSYEQYF.

The CDR3, as DNA: TGTGCCAGCAGCCAAGCTTACCAGCTCTACGAGCAGTACTTC. This translates into CASSQAYQLYEQYF. The chain has TRBV3-1 and TRBJ2-7, with D unresolved. The V and J ends lost 1 base and 3 bases respectively, with 10 bases between them. This CDR3 contains 14 residues. Germline V gives CDR1 LGHDT, CDR2 YNNKEL (reference sequence).

The chain combines TRBV7-9 with TRBJ2-7; tentatively, D is TRBD1 (5 bases). The V end lost 5 bases, the J end lost 4 bases, and 21 bases lay between the germline ends. CDR3 size: 16 residues. Per germline, CDR1 SEHNR and CDR2 FQNEAQ (reference sequence). CDR3 sequence reads: CASSADILDFGYEQYF. CDR3 bases: TGTGCCAGCAGCGCGGACATATTAGACTTCGGGTACGAGCAGTACTTC.

V usage is TRBV20-1 and J usage is TRBJ2-3, with D uncertain. The CDR3 consists of 11 residues. The germline V gene encodes CDR1 DFQATT and CDR2 SNEGSKA (reference sequence). V was shortened by 7 bases and J by 10 bases, with 15 bases between the two germline ends. The CDR3 loop is CSVATELAQYF. The CDR3 nucleotides read TGCAGTGTCGCAACTGAGTTAGCGCAGTATTTT.

The V gene is TRBV11-1, the J gene TRBJ2-5; 8 bases align to TRBD1. J was trimmed by 5 bases and V by 2 bases; bases with no gene match: 16. The CDR3 loop spans 18 amino acids. The germline gives CDR1 SGHAT, CDR2 FQDESV (reference sequence). CDR3 residues: CASSLFPPQDRVGETQYF. The DNA for the CDR3 is TGTGCCAGCAGCTTATTCCCACCCCAGGACAGGGTTGGGGAGACCCAGTACTTC.

The chain carries TRBV20-1 and TRBJ2-1, with 9 nucleotides matching TRBD2. Trimming cost V 0 bases and J 1 base; bases outside gene matches: 4. Germline V CDR1 and CDR2: DFQATT, SNEGSKA (reference sequence). The CDR3 has 16 amino acids. DNA of the CDR3: TGCAGTGCTAGAGATTCTACTAGCGGGTCCTACAATGAGCAGTTCTTC. This gives the protein CSARDSTSGSYNEQFF.

CDR3 loop: CASSQDRRLDLGTEQYF. In nucleotides, the CDR3 is TGCGCCAGCAGCCAAGATCGGAGACTAGATTTGGGGACGGAGCAGTACTTC. The J gene is TRBJ2-7, the V gene TRBV4-3; D may be TRBD2 (6 bases). The CDR3 runs to 17 residues. From germline, CDR1 is LGHNA and CDR2 YSLEER. The germline V and J ends were trimmed by 0 bases and 7 bases, with 22 bases remaining between them.

This clonotype was found a few times. The rearrangement links TRBV11-2 to TRBJ1-2; D unclear. Germline CDR1 reads SGHAT; CDR2 reads FQNNGV. The CDR3 extends over 12 amino acids. V lost 6 bases, J lost 4 bases, and 9 bases lay in between. CDR3 sequence: CASSSRLYGYTF. The CDR3 DNA reads TGTGCCAGCAGTTCCCGACTCTATGGCTACACCTTC.

This clonotype was observed a handful of times. CDR3 protein: CGHRESETQYF. The CDR3 DNA reads as TGCGGCCACAGGGAATCAGAGACCCAGTACTTC. V and J are TRBV20-1 and TRBJ2-5, with D perhaps matching TRBD1 (6 bases). In germline, CDR1 is DFQATT, CDR2 SNEGSKA (reference sequence). The CDR3 loop spans 11 amino acids.

Many counts were recorded for this clonotype. V is TRBV7-9 and J is TRBJ2-2, with 7 bases fitting TRBD1. CDR1 is SEHNR, CDR2 FQNEAQ, per germline (reference sequence). Trimming at V came to 5 bases and at J to 4 bases, leaving 4 bases not matched to a gene. The CDR3 consists of 14 residues. DNA for the CDR3: TGTGCCAGCAGCCCCGACAGGGCCACCGGGGAGCTGTTTTTT. Protein product: CASSPDRATGELFF.

The J gene is TRBJ1-5, the V gene TRBV27, with 7 bases that match TRBD1. CDR3 size: 14 residues. Germline CDR1 MNHEY, CDR2 SMNVEV (reference sequence). The V segment lost 5 bases and the J segment 5 bases; nucleotides outside the gene matches: 6. In DNA form, the CDR3 reads TGTGCCAGCAGTCCAATCGGGACAGATCAGCCCCAGCATTTT. Residues: CASSPIGTDQPQHF.

This clonotype was observed a handful of times. This rearrangement joins TRBV20-1 to TRBJ2-1, with 8 bases lining up with TRBD2. This CDR3 contains 14 residues. After removal of 6 bases from V and 9 bases from J, the junction contained 13 bases not matched to a gene. Germline CDR1 DFQATT, CDR2 SNEGSKA (reference sequence). CDR3 coding DNA: TGCAGTGCCTTAACACCCGGACTAGCTACTGAGCAGTTCTTC. It encodes CSALTPGLATEQFF.

The gene calls are TRBV23-1 and TRBJ2-7, with TRBD1 matching over 8 bases. TRBV23-1 is an open reading frame whose function is uncertain. V shed 6 bases, J shed 3 bases, and the junction held 16 bases outside the gene matches. CDR3 size: 17 residues. The CDR3 loop reads CASRIRRTGKIVYEQYF. The CDR3 DNA reads as TGCGCCAGCAGGATAAGAAGGACAGGGAAGATAGTCTACGAGCAGTACTTC.

The chain carries TRBV4-3 and TRBJ1-2; D perhaps matches TRBD1 (6 bases). Germline V gene sequence: CDR1 LGHNA, CDR2 YSLEER. Trimming pared 4 bases from V and 4 bases from J, leaving 13 bases between. CDR3 length: 14 residues. The chain's CDR3 is CASSPRGLFYGYTF. CDR3 DNA: TGCGCCAGCAGCCCCAGGGGCCTCTTCTATGGCTACACCTTC.

At least ten counts were recorded for this clonotype. This chain links TRBV7-2 with TRBJ2-1; D is ambiguous. This CDR3 has 15 amino acids. Germline V gives CDR1 SGHTA, CDR2 FQGNSA. V lost 1 base to trimming and J lost 2 bases, with 9 bases between them. The CDR3 is CASSLGADPYNEQFF. The CDR3 DNA follows: TGTGCCAGCAGCTTAGGGGCAGATCCCTACAATGAGCAGTTCTTC.

The chain carries TRBV12-3 or TRBV12-4 and TRBJ2-4; perhaps TRBD1 as D (5 bases). This CDR3 is built from 14 residues. The ends were cut back, 2 bases at V and 5 bases at J, with 10 bases in the middle. This chain's CDR3 is CASSLFRRENIQYF. CDR3 nucleotides: TGTGCCAGCAGTTTATTCCGCAGGGAAAACATTCAGTACTTC.

The table lists this clonotype with many counts. The chain links TRBV3-1 to TRBJ2-1; the match to TRBD2 covers 16 bases. The germline gives CDR1 LGHDT, CDR2 YNNKEL (reference sequence). Germline trimming cut 4 bases from V and 0 bases from J; bases unmatched to any gene: 6. This CDR3 region has 19 residues. CDR3 region: CASSPKGLAGGSSYNEQFF. The CDR3 nucleotides are TGTGCCAGCAGCCCTAAGGGACTAGCGGGAGGGAGCTCCTACAATGAGCAGTTCTTC.

This clonotype occurred a few times. The V and J genes are TRBV28 and TRBJ2-7, with D hard to call. Germline V gene lookup returns CDR1 MDHEN and CDR2 SYDVKM. The V end lost 4 bases, the J end lost 5 bases, and 21 bases lay between the germline ends. This CDR3 has 16 residues. CDR3 sequence (DNA): TGTGCCAGCAGTTCCCTTACCGGGCCAAAGGCAGACGAGCAGTACTTC. This sequence encodes CASSSLTGPKADEQYF.

This clonotype was picked up a small number of times. This sequence joins TRBV4-2 and TRBJ1-2; D is uncertain. CDR1 and CDR2 from the germline V gene are LGHNA and YNFKEQ. Trimming took 4 bases from V and 4 from J, leaving 22 bases between them. The CDR3 spans 17 residues. The chain's CDR3 is CASSRIQDGTSAYGYTF. DNA for the CDR3: TGTGCCAGCAGCCGAATTCAGGACGGAACGTCAGCCTATGGCTACACCTTC.

The chain combines TRBV27 with TRBJ1-5; D ambiguous. Germline V gene sequence: CDR1 MNHEY, CDR2 SMNVEV (reference sequence). The CDR3 loop spans 13 amino acids. Trimming removed 3 bases from V and 9 bases from J, with 12 bases in between. The CDR3 DNA sequence: TGTGCCAGCAGTTTGTCGGCACTCGGGCCCCAGCATTTT. Its translation is CASSLSALGPQHF.

This clonotype was counted a few times. The chain joins TRBV20-1 to TRBJ1-1; maybe TRBD1 (6 bases). The length of the CDR3 is 11 residues. The germline V gene encodes CDR1 DFQATT and CDR2 SNEGSKA (reference sequence). CDR3 bases: TGCAGGGGGGAGGGGGACACTGAAGCTTTCTTT. It specifies CRGEGDTEAFF.